These 21 T cell receptor beta chains originate from one sample sequenced in a study of identical twins. Each CDR3 protein gets one entry after TCRdb re-called the 5' RACE reads with MiXCR. The sample lists around 690,000 distinct CDR3 sequences; around 20% were seen once. A further study also used this sample, focusing on T cells expressing NK-cell markers.

The sample consisted of PBMCs. All receptors come from a woman aged 18-30 years in good health.

The chain joins TRBV20-1 to TRBJ1-1; D perhaps matches TRBD1 (5 bases). Per the germline V gene, CDR1 is DFQATT and CDR2 is SNEGSKA (reference sequence). CDR3 length: 13 amino acids. Trimming took 2 bases from V and 4 from J, leaving 11 bases between them. The CDR3 region is CSARPVGGTEAFF. The CDR3 nucleotides are TGCAGTGCTAGACCAGTGGGGGGCACTGAAGCTTTCTTT.

Only a few counts were recorded for this clonotype. The V call is TRBV3-2, the J call TRBJ2-3; the D call in the table, TRBD1, was not verified against the DNA. TRBV3-2 is a pseudogene locus. The CDR3 has 18 residues. The CDR3 coding sequence is TGTGCCAGCAGCTTCCGGGACAGGGTATCGGGTGGGTCAGATACGCAGTATTTT. As protein: CASSFRDRVSGGSDTQYF.

The chain employs TRBV7-9 and TRBJ2-6; D is uncertain. The CDR3 loop spans 15 amino acids. V was trimmed by 2 bases and J by 2 bases, leaving 7 bases between them. Germline CDR1 and CDR2: SEHNR and FQNEAQ (reference sequence). The CDR3 reads CASSLTLPGANVLTF. The CDR3 DNA sequence: TGTGCCAGCAGCTTAACTTTACCTGGGGCCAACGTCCTGACTTTC.

The chain combines TRBV5-1 with TRBJ2-7, with no clear D. The CDR3 spans 14 residues. Trimming took 0 bases from V and 5 from J, leaving 12 bases between them. Germline CDR1 is SGHRS and CDR2 is YFSETQ. CDR3 amino acids: CASSLDRASDEQYF. The CDR3 DNA reads TGCGCCAGCAGCTTGGATAGGGCTTCCGACGAGCAGTACTTC.

J is TRBJ2-1 and V is TRBV10-2; no reliable D call. V dropped 10 bases and J dropped 12 bases, with 16 bases sitting between them. Germline CDR1 is WSHSY and CDR2 is SAAADI. The CDR3 covers 11 residues. The CDR3 DNA reads as TGCGCCACCCGTGACCTTCCCTGGCAGTTCTTC. Encoded protein: CATRDLPWQFF.

This clonotype was detected many times. The CDR3 region is CASSGQAFLYEQYF. DNA for the CDR3: TGTGCCAGCAGCGGACAGGCCTTCCTTTACGAGCAGTACTTC. This chain links TRBV7-9 with TRBJ2-7; TRBD1 agrees at 7 bases. Germline lookup yields CDR1 SEHNR and CDR2 FQNEAQ (reference sequence). Trimming at V came to 5 bases and at J to 4 bases, leaving 8 bases not matched to a gene. This CDR3 has 14 residues.

This clonotype was seen repeatedly, ten times or more. The chain is built from TRBV5-1 and TRBJ2-5; D is unclear. Germline assignment: CDR1 SGHRS and CDR2 YFSETQ. The CDR3 is made up of 12 amino acids. Trimming took 7 bases from V and 1 from J, leaving 8 bases between them. The CDR3 sequence is CASGVAQETQYF. CDR3 in DNA: TGCGCCAGCGGAGTGGCCCAAGAGACCCAGTACTTC.

The chain is built from TRBV6-5 and TRBJ2-7; D gene uncertain. V gave up 4 bases and J gave up 3 bases, with 13 bases separating them. The CDR3 covers 14 residues. Germline CDR1 reads MNHEY; CDR2 reads SVGAGI. The DNA of the CDR3 is TGTGCCAGCAGTTCATCCAACTCAGACTACGAGCAGTACTTC. It translates to CASSSSNSDYEQYF.

This clonotype was counted a few times. The V call is TRBV12-3 or TRBV12-4, the J call TRBJ2-1; 8 bases are shared with TRBD2. The V and J ends lost 11 bases and 0 bases, in that order; junction bases with no gene match: 6. CDR3 length: 14 amino acids. In nucleotides, the CDR3 is TGTGCCGTCACTGCGGGAGGCTCCTACAATGAGCAGTTCTTC. Residues: CAVTAGGSYNEQFF.

DNA of the CDR3: TGTGCCACCAGCAGGATCATGGGGCTAGGAAACATTCAGTACTTC. It specifies CATSRIMGLGNIQYF. This chain links TRBV15 with TRBJ2-4, with TRBD1 as a possible D gene (5 bases). Trimming cost V 3 bases and J 6 bases, with 15 bases left between them. Germline loops: CDR1 LNHNV, CDR2 YYDKDF (reference sequence). CDR3 length: 15 residues.

The rearrangement joins TRBV27 to TRBJ2-1, with TRBD2 matching 8 bases. Germline V gene data show CDR1 as MNHEY and CDR2 as SMNVEV (reference sequence). The V and J ends lost 6 bases and 11 bases, in that order; junction bases with no gene match: 12. The CDR3 runs to 14 residues. This chain's CDR3 is CASSYGLAGGKQFF. The CDR3, as DNA: TGTGCCAGCAGCTATGGACTAGCTGGCGGTAAGCAGTTCTTC.

This clonotype was counted a few times. The rearrangement joins TRBV10-3 to TRBJ2-1; tentatively, D is TRBD1 or TRBD2 (6 bases each). From germline, CDR1 is ENHRY and CDR2 SYGVKD. Trimming removed 4 bases from V and 10 bases from J, with 17 bases in between. CDR3 length: 14 residues. For the CDR3, the DNA is TGTGCCATCAGTGTCTTCGGGGGCCCCGGGGAGCAGTTCTTC. Translating gives CAISVFGGPGEQFF.

This clonotype was seen just once. The chain employs TRBV15 and TRBJ2-7; TRBD2 matches at 10 bases. J was trimmed by 3 bases and V by 0 bases; bases with no gene match: 5. Looked up from germline, CDR1 is LNHNV and CDR2 is YYDKDF (reference sequence). This CDR3 has 16 amino acids. CDR3 protein: CATSRDRASGGYEQYF. CDR3 nucleotide sequence: TGTGCCACCAGCAGAGATCGGGCTAGCGGGGGCTACGAGCAGTACTTC. Combining the CDR3 with reference TRBV15 and TRBJ2-7 gives the whole variable domain DAMVIQNPRYQVTQFGKPVTLSCSQTLNHNVMYWYQQKSSQAPKLLFHYYDKDFNNEADTPDNFQSRRPNTSFCFLDIRSPGLGDTAMYLCATSRDRASGGYEQYFGPGTRLTVT.

This clonotype was detected only once. The chain carries TRBV13 and TRBJ1-1; TRBD1 is a possible D gene (6 bases). The V gene lost 3 bases and the J gene lost 4 bases, with 15 bases spanning the gap. This CDR3 has 15 amino acids. Germline CDR1 PRHDT, CDR2 FYEKMQ (reference sequence). CDR3 loop: CASSLPPTGLTEAFF. The CDR3, as DNA: TGTGCCAGCAGCTTGCCACCGACAGGCCTCACTGAAGCTTTCTTT.

This clonotype was observed a few times. The chain links TRBV9 to TRBJ2-2; possibly TRBD2 for D (6 bases). CDR1 is SGDLS, CDR2 YYNGEE, per germline. Trimming took 0 bases from V and 0 from J, leaving 9 bases between them. The CDR3 sequence is 16 residues long. This CDR3 is CASSVGAGTNTGELFF. Here the CDR3 DNA reads TGTGCCAGCAGCGTAGGGGCGGGGACGAACACCGGGGAGCTGTTTTTT.

The gene calls are TRBV6-1 and TRBJ2-7; weak D call: TRBD2 (7 bases). CDR1 and CDR2 from the germline V gene are MNHNS and SASEGT. The CDR3 has 15 amino acids. V was clipped by 4 bases and J by 3 bases, with 16 bases between them. CDR3 residues: CASSAGEGESYEQYF. DNA for the CDR3: TGTGCCAGCAGTGCCGGGGAGGGGGAGAGCTACGAGCAGTACTTC.

This clonotype was counted only a few times. The rearrangement joins TRBV20-1 to TRBJ1-5; TRBD1 is a possible D gene (6 bases). Per germline, CDR1 DFQATT and CDR2 SNEGSKA (reference sequence). V was shortened by 6 bases and J by 7 bases, with 19 bases between the two germline ends. The CDR3 spans 14 residues. The CDR3 sequence is CSAPPTGARQPQHF. The CDR3 coding sequence is TGCAGTGCCCCCCCTACGGGGGCACGGCAGCCCCAGCATTTT.

This clonotype was seen only a few times. The V gene is TRBV20-1, the J gene TRBJ2-1, with 12 bases identical to TRBD1. The J segment lost 0 bases and the V segment lost 5 bases, leaving 14 bases of the junction unmatched. Germline lookup yields CDR1 DFQATT and CDR2 SNEGSKA (reference sequence). CDR3 length: 19 amino acids. Here the CDR3 reads CSAVAGTGGSGSSYNEQFF. As DNA, the CDR3 is TGCAGTGCTGTCGCCGGGACAGGGGGCAGTGGGTCCTCCTACAATGAGCAGTTCTTC.

The chain combines TRBV9 with TRBJ2-1; D ambiguous. The CDR3 is 13 amino acids. The V end was cut by 2 bases, the J end by 3 bases, with 6 bases between. CDR1 SGDLS and CDR2 YYNGEE come from the germline V gene. The CDR3 region is CASSVSVYNEQFF. In DNA form, the CDR3 reads TGTGCCAGCAGCGTTTCAGTCTACAATGAGCAGTTCTTC.

The chain recombines TRBV20-1 with TRBJ2-7; D could derive from TRBD1 or TRBD2 (7 bases each). The CDR3 length is 16 residues. CDR1 is DFQATT, CDR2 SNEGSKA, per germline (reference sequence). The V gene lost 7 bases and the J gene lost 0 bases, with 22 bases spanning the gap. This CDR3 is CSGGGGSALSSYEQYF. As DNA, the CDR3 is TGCAGTGGGGGAGGGGGCTCCGCTTTGAGCTCCTACGAGCAGTACTTC.

The chain has TRBV18 and TRBJ1-1, with D hard to call. Germline loops: CDR1 KGHSH, CDR2 LQKENI. Trimming cost V 3 bases and J 6 bases, with 8 bases left between them. The CDR3 covers 12 residues. This CDR3 reads CASSPVRSEAFF. DNA of the CDR3: TGTGCCAGCTCACCGGTCCGGTCTGAAGCTTTCTTT.